The clone carrying this T cell receptor (beta chain) was counted a few times. In TCRdb, the RT-PCR reads were re-called with MiXCR into one record per CDR3 protein. This sample has about 960,000 distinct CDR3 sequences, with over 15% found just once. The sample belongs to a study of patients and donors after allogeneic stem cell transplantation. Trimming left V 1 base short and J 4 bases short, with 14 bases between. This CDR3 is 17 amino acids long. Germline loops: CDR1 LGHDT, CDR2 YNNKEL (reference sequence). Input material: blood, either unsorted or a sorted T cell fraction (not recorded which). This clonotype originated in a human donor who was either an allogeneic HSCT recipient or a stem cell or donor lymphocyte infusion donor (not recorded which). It is not recorded whose cells these are; they may come from a transplant donor. The V call is TRBV3-1, the J call TRBJ1-6, with D possibly being TRBD1 (6 bases). In DNA, the CDR3 is TGTGCCAGCAGCCAAGGGATGGGGGCCCGATATAATTCACCCCTCCACTTT. As protein: CASSQGMGARYNSPLHF.